The source of this TCR beta chain is a study of T cell changes during pregnancy in multiple sclerosis. The germline V and J ends were trimmed by 8 bases and 6 bases, with 17 bases remaining between them. This CDR3 comprises 13 residues. CDR1 and CDR2 from the germline V gene are LNHDA and SQIVND (reference sequence). This table comes from immunoSEQ multiplex PCR, and its TCRdb copy is limited to in-frame clones, with some not included. The sample carries tens of thousands of clones, about 94% recorded once. The sample in question was peripheral blood, obtained in the third trimester of pregnancy. The origin of this receptor is a female donor with multiple sclerosis, enrolled in a pregnancy study. The gene calls are TRBV19 and TRBJ2-7; D possibly corresponds to TRBD2 (5 bases). CDR3 amino acids: CASGEPNRLEQYF. CDR3 sequence (DNA): TGTGCCAGTGGGGAGCCTAATAGGCTCGAGCAGTACTTC.